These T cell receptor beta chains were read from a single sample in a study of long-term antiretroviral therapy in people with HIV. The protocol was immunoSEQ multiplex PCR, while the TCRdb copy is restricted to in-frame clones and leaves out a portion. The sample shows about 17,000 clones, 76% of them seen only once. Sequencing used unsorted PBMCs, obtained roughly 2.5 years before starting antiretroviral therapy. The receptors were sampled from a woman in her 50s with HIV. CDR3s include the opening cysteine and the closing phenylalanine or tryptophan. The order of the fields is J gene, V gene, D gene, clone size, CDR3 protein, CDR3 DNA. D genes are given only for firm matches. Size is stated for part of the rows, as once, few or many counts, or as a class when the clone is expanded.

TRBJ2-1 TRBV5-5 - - CASSRDRNWGEQFF TGTGCCAGCAGCCGTGACAGGAACTGGGGTGAGCAGTTCTTC
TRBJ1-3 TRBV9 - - CASSPSVAGSNTIYF TGTGCCAGCAGCCCCTCCGTGGCGGGTTCAAACACCATATATTTT
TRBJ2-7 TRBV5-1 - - CASSLGVPTYEQYF TGCGCCAGCAGCTTGGGAGTGCCAACCTACGAGCAGTACTTC
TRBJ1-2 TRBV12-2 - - CASRLAVHLETGYGYTF TGTGCAAGTCGCTTAGCCGTTCATCTCGAGACGGGGTATGGCTACACCTTC
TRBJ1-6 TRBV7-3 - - CASSLIDGFGSPLHF TGTGCCAGCAGCTTAATCGATGGATTTGGCTCACCCCTCCACTTT
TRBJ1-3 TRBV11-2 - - CASSLDLRSIYF TGTGCCAGCAGCTTAGACCTGAGGAGCATATATTTT
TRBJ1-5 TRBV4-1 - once CASSQVFSLGARQPQHF TGCGCCAGCAGCCAAGTATTTTCTCTAGGGGCGCGTCAGCCCCAGCATTTT
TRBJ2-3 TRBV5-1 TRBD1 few CASSLGQGIGDTQYF TGCGCCAGCAGCTTGGGACAGGGAATAGGAGATACGCAGTATTTT
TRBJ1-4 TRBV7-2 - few CASSPDRWTLFF TGTGCCAGCAGCCCCGACCGCTGGACTCTGTTTTTT
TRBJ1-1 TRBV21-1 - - CASSKDFKGSPGDTEAFF TGTGCCAGCAGCAAAGATTTCAAGGGTAGTCCTGGGGACACTGAAGCTTTCTTT
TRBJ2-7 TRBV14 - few CASSQEMWTGGGEQYF TGTGCCAGCAGCCAAGAAATGTGGACAGGCGGGGGCGAGCAGTACTTC
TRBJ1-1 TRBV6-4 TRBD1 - CASSDSTGGNTEAFF TGTGCCAGCAGTGACTCAACAGGGGGAAACACTGAAGCTTTCTTT
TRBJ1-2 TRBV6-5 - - CASSPLAWGYGYTF TGTGCCAGCAGCCCGTTGGCCTGGGGATATGGCTACACCTTC
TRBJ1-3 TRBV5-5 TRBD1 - CASSLGSQGASGNTIYF TGTGCCAGCAGCTTAGGTTCTCAGGGGGCTTCTGGAAACACCATATATTTT
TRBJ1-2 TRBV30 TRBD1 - CAWSVQTGAGYGYTF TGTGCCTGGAGTGTACAAACAGGGGCCGGCTATGGCTACACCTTC
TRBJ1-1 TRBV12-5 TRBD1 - CASVSSPGQGWTEAFF TGTGCTAGTGTCTCCTCCCCCGGACAGGGATGGACTGAAGCTTTCTTT
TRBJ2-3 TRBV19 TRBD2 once CASSTGAGVTDTQYF TGTGCCAGTAGTACCGGGGCGGGGGTGACAGATACGCAGTATTTT
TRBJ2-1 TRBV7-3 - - CASSLVGGSYNEQFF TGTGCCAGCAGCTTGGTAGGGGGCTCCTACAATGAGCAGTTCTTC
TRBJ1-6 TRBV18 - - CASSPSSGSGSSPLHF TGTGCCAGCTCACCAAGTTCGGGCTCGGGGAGTTCACCCCTCCACTTT
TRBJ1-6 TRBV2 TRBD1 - CASSVLTGVGTPLHF TGTGCCAGCAGTGTGCTGACAGGGGTAGGTACACCCCTCCACTTT
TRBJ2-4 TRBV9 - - CASSPPSLGAPNIQYF TGTGCCAGCAGCCCCCCAAGCCTAGGAGCACCAAACATTCAGTACTTC
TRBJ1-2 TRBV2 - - CASSEGRHYGYTF TGTGCCAGCAGTGAAGGACGGCACTATGGCTACACCTTC
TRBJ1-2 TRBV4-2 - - CASSQDRGLSGYTF TGTGCCAGCAGCCAAGATAGGGGGTTAAGTGGCTACACCTTC
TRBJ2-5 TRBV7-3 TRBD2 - CASSLGGGQRETQYF TGTGCCAGCAGCTTAGGCGGGGGGCAACGAGAGACCCAGTACTTC
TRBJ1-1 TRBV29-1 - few CSVVPQRTEAFF TGCAGCGTTGTTCCCCAACGGACTGAAGCTTTCTTT
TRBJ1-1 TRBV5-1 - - CASSLGAGWNTEAFF TGCGCCAGCAGCTTGGGGGCAGGGTGGAACACTGAAGCTTTCTTT
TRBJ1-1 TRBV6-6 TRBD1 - CASSYAGQGSTEAFF TGTGCCAGCAGTTACGCCGGACAGGGGAGCACTGAAGCTTTCTTT
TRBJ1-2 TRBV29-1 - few CSVQPGYGYTF TGCAGCGTGCAACCTGGTTATGGCTACACCTTC
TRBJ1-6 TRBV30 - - CAWSVGQSFSPLHF TGTGCCTGGAGTGTGGGCCAATCATTTTCACCCCTCCACTTT
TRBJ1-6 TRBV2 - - CASSDRRENSPLHF TGTGCCAGCAGTGATCGCAGGGAGAATTCACCCCTCCACTTT
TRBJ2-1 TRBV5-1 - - CASSLLDNEQFF TGCGCCAGCAGCTTGTTGGACAATGAGCAGTTCTTC
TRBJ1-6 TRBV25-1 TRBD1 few CASSDWTGDNSPLHF TGTGCCAGCAGTGATTGGACAGGAGATAATTCACCCCTCCACTTT
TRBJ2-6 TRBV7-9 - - CASSLDKSSGANVLTF TGTGCCAGCAGCTTAGACAAGAGCTCTGGGGCCAACGTCCTGACTTTC
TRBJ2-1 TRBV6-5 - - CASSFGGVVNEQFF TGTGCCAGCAGTTTCGGGGGTGTAGTCAATGAGCAGTTCTTC
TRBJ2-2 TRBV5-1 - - CASRGHRENTGELFF TGCGCCAGCAGGGGCCACAGGGAAAACACCGGGGAGCTGTTTTTT
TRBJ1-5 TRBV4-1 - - CASSQLFDQGGNQPQHF TGCGCCAGCAGCCAACTGTTTGACCAGGGTGGCAATCAGCCCCAGCATTTT
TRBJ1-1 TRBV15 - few CATQRGTEAFF TGTGCCACCCAACGAGGGACTGAAGCTTTCTTT
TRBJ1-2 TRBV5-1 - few CASSLLLGRGEGYTF TGCGCCAGCAGCTTGCTATTGGGCAGGGGCGAAGGCTACACCTTC
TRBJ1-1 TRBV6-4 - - CAGPGHPPPNTEAFF TGTGCCGGCCCGGGACATCCGCCCCCCAACACTGAAGCTTTCTTT
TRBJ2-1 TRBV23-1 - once CASSQRPTDNEQFF TGCGCCAGCAGTCAACGCCCGACAGACAATGAGCAGTTCTTC
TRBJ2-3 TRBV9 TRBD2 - CASSDRGGSDTQYF TGTGCCAGCAGCGATCGGGGGGGTTCAGATACGCAGTATTTT
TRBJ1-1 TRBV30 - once CAWSVGRGTEAFF TGTGCCTGGAGTGTCGGCCGGGGGACTGAAGCTTTCTTT